The 29 T cell receptor beta chains reported below all come from one sample, sequenced in a study of blood T cell repertoires in COVID-19. TCRdb's table, derived via immunoSEQ multiplex PCR, lists solely in-frame clones and lacks some. This sample yields more than 300,000 clones, of which approximately 88% are seen a single time; 1.5% to 2% belongs to the top ten. The sequenced sample consisted of peripheral blood. These receptors all stem from a woman aged 25 to 45 with COVID-19, enrolled during active disease.

This clone was picked up a small number of times. The CDR3 DNA reads as TGTGCCAGCAGTTACGGGGACAGGGGTGAAAAACTGTTTTTT. Amino acid sequence: CASSYGDRGEKLFF. V gene TRBV6-6 combines with J gene TRBJ1-4, with 10 bases that match TRBD1. The CDR3 consists of 14 residues. V shed 2 bases and J 7 bases; nucleotides not matched to a gene: 1. The germline CDR1 and CDR2 sequences are MNHNY and SVGAGI (reference sequence).

The V call is TRBV9, the J call TRBJ1-1; perhaps TRBD1 as D (5 bases). Trimming took 4 bases from V and 2 from J, leaving 15 bases between them. The V gene's germline CDR1 is SGDLS and CDR2 YYNGEE. The CDR3 is 15 residues long. The CDR3 is CASSPRGGGNTEAFF. CDR3 coding DNA: TGTGCCAGCAGCCCCCGTGGGGGAGGAAACACTGAAGCTTTCTTT.

The chain joins TRBV2 to TRBJ1-2; D is uncertain. Per the germline V gene, CDR1 is SNHLY and CDR2 is FYNNEI. There are 14 residues in the CDR3. V lost 4 bases and J 2 bases, leaving 11 bases between the germline ends. In DNA form, the CDR3 reads TGTGCCAGCAGTGCTGAGGATCTCAACTATGGCTACACCTTC. This codes for CASSAEDLNYGYTF. The variable domain in full, with the rest retrieved from reference TRBV2 and TRBJ1-2, is EPEVTQTPSHQVTQMGQEVILRCVPISNHLYFYWYRQILGQKVEFLVSFYNNEISEKSEIFDDQFSVERPDGSNFTLKIRSTKLEDSAMYFCASSAEDLNYGYTFGSGTRLTVV.

The gene calls are TRBV30 and TRBJ2-3, with TRBD2 matching 7 bases. Germline V gene lookup returns CDR1 GTSNPN and CDR2 SVGIG (reference sequence). J was trimmed by 4 bases and V by 0 bases; bases with no gene match: 7. This CDR3 is 15 amino acids long. The CDR3 region is CAWSVLGRGADTQYF. The CDR3 nucleotides read TGTGCCTGGAGTGTACTTGGACGGGGGGCAGATACGCAGTATTTT.

There are a few counts of this clone. This chain connects TRBV30 to TRBJ1-1; a weak D match, TRBD1 (6 bases). This CDR3 is built from 13 residues. Germline V CDR1 and CDR2: GTSNPN, SVGIG (reference sequence). Trimming shortened V by 5 bases and J by 6 bases, and 16 bases separated the two germline ends. The CDR3 DNA follows: TGTGCCTGGGATCGGGGGGCCCCCTCTGAAGCTTTCTTT. Translation: CAWDRGAPSEAFF.

The chain combines TRBV11-1 with TRBJ1-4; D is possibly TRBD1 (6 bases). The CDR3 runs to 14 residues. Germline values: CDR1 SGHAT, CDR2 FQDESV (reference sequence). Trimming took off 5 bases at V and 2 bases at J, with 9 bases between the two ends. CDR3 sequence (DNA): TGTGCCAGCAGCCACAGGGATACTAATGAAAAACTGTTTTTT. As protein: CASSHRDTNEKLFF.

This clone has just one count. V and J are TRBV5-1 and TRBJ1-1; the match to TRBD1 covers 8 bases. V lost 3 bases, J lost 3 bases, and 19 bases stayed unmatched. This CDR3 region has 19 residues. Germline-derived CDR1 and CDR2 are SGHRS and YFSETQ. CDR3 DNA sequence: TGCGCCAGCAGCTCAGCCCCCTATGATGACAGGGGTTTTGACACTGAAGCTTTCTTT. Amino acid sequence: CASSSAPYDDRGFDTEAFF.

The V call is TRBV27, the J call TRBJ2-6, with D tentatively TRBD2 (5 bases). V was pared by 0 bases and J by 2 bases, with 11 bases between. Germline V lookup: CDR1 MNHEY, CDR2 SMNVEV (reference sequence). CDR3 length: 17 residues. The CDR3: CASSLSGSQPGANVLTF. Here the CDR3 DNA reads TGTGCCAGCAGTTTATCGGGGAGCCAACCTGGGGCCAACGTCCTGACTTTC.

The V and J genes are TRBV15 and TRBJ2-1; TRBD2 might be the D (6 bases). In germline, CDR1 is LNHNV, CDR2 YYDKDF (reference sequence). CDR3 size: 14 residues. Trimming removed 2 bases at V and 13 bases at J, with 18 bases between. This CDR3 reads CATSRLTRDLRQFF. The DNA for the CDR3 is TGTGCCACCAGCAGACTGACCCGGGACTTGCGTCAGTTCTTC.

This chain connects TRBV27 to TRBJ1-5; D is possibly TRBD1 (5 bases). The V gene's germline CDR1 is MNHEY and CDR2 SMNVEV (reference sequence). The germline V and J ends were trimmed by 6 bases and 0 bases, with 12 bases remaining between them. This CDR3 has 15 residues. The CDR3 region is CASRRQPYSNQPQHF. The CDR3 DNA reads as TGTGCCAGCAGAAGACAGCCGTATAGCAATCAGCCCCAGCATTTT.

This clone was recorded many times. This chain links TRBV10-2 with TRBJ2-6; 14 bases map to TRBD2. Germline V gives CDR1 WSHSY, CDR2 SAAADI. This CDR3 region has 17 residues. Losses at the gene ends were 4 bases for V and 3 bases for J; bases not matched to a gene: 2. CDR3 protein: CASSGGTSGGGANVLTF. CDR3 nucleotide sequence: TGCGCCAGCAGTGGGGGGACTAGCGGGGGTGGGGCCAACGTCCTGACTTTC.

The V and J genes are TRBV9 and TRBJ1-6; 11 bases are shared with TRBD1. The CDR3 has 15 residues. V lost 0 bases, J lost 12 bases, and 5 bases stayed unmatched. CDR1 is SGDLS, CDR2 YYNGEE, per germline. CDR3 bases: TGTGCCAGCAGCGTAGGGGTGGACAGGGGGCTACCCCTCCACTTT. Residues: CASSVGVDRGLPLHF.

This clone has only one observation. At one end, the junction sequence differs from germline, possibly due to a read error. The CDR3 is CAWSARLAGLSPVF. The CDR3, as DNA: TGTGCCTGGAGTGCCCGACTAGCGGGGCTCTCCCCTGTCTTC. The V and J genes are TRBV30 and TRBJ2-1; the match to TRBD2 covers 11 bases. CDR3 length equals 14 residues. Germline V gene sequence: CDR1 GTSNPN, CDR2 SVGIG (reference sequence).

The rearrangement joins TRBV2 to TRBJ2-5, with 7 nucleotides matching TRBD1. Looked up from germline, CDR1 is SNHLY and CDR2 is FYNNEI. The ends lost 8 bases at V and 3 bases at J; junction bases unmatched: 9. The CDR3 sequence is 14 residues long. The DNA for the CDR3 is TGTGCCAGCTCTCAGGGGGTGTTAAAAGAGACCCAGTACTTC. Amino acid sequence: CASSQGVLKETQYF.

The chain has TRBV4-1 and TRBJ2-1, with a possible D match to TRBD2 (6 bases). The CDR3 covers 16 residues. CDR1 and CDR2 (germline): MGHRA, YSYEKL. V shed 4 bases and J shed 4 bases, with 17 bases lying between them. This CDR3 is CASSPRARGTYNEQFF. CDR3 DNA: TGCGCCAGCAGCCCCCGTGCGCGGGGAACGTACAATGAGCAGTTCTTC.

The chain recombines TRBV4-1 with TRBJ1-6, with a tentative D call TRBD1 (5 bases). Trimming took 3 bases from V and 13 from J, leaving 13 bases between them. This CDR3 spans 13 amino acids. The germline CDR1 and CDR2 sequences are MGHRA and YSYEKL. The DNA of the CDR3 is TGCGCCAGCAGCCAGGGACTTCGTCGGCCCCTCCACTTT. This encodes CASSQGLRRPLHF.

The rearrangement uses TRBV4-1 and TRBJ1-2; D possibly corresponds to TRBD1 (6 bases). Germline V gene data show CDR1 as MGHRA and CDR2 as YSYEKL. This CDR3 comprises 14 residues. V dropped 0 bases and J dropped 4 bases, with 9 bases sitting between them. CDR3 bases: TGCGCCAGCAGCCAAGAACAGGGCCTCTATGGCTACACCTTC. Encoded protein: CASSQEQGLYGYTF.

The chain is built from TRBV5-5 and TRBJ1-4, with TRBD1 as a possible D gene (6 bases). The V gene's germline CDR1 is SGHKS and CDR2 YYEKEE (reference sequence). The CDR3 is made up of 17 amino acids. Trimming pared 0 bases from V and 3 bases from J, leaving 15 bases between. The CDR3 nucleotides read TGTGCCAGCAGCTTGGCGGGAACAGGGCCCGCTAATGAAAAACTGTTTTTT. Its protein is CASSLAGTGPANEKLFF.

The chain combines TRBV5-1 with TRBJ1-6; 8 positions agree with TRBD1. Trimming at V came to 3 bases and at J to 9 bases, leaving 8 bases not matched to a gene. The V gene's germline CDR1 is SGHRS and CDR2 YFSETQ. The CDR3 covers 15 residues. The CDR3 nucleotides are TGCGCCAGCAGCTCGGGCCAGGGGGCAGGTTCACCCCTCCACTTT. It specifies CASSSGQGAGSPLHF.

The chain joins TRBV2 to TRBJ1-4; TRBD1 matches 8 bases. V was pared by 5 bases and J by 8 bases, with 13 bases of the junction left unmatched. Germline V gene data show CDR1 as SNHLY and CDR2 as FYNNEI. CDR3 size: 16 residues. The CDR3 region is CASSRRQGLTQEKLFF. The CDR3 DNA reads TGTGCCAGCAGTAGAAGACAGGGGTTGACTCAGGAAAAACTGTTTTTT.

The chain joins TRBV14 to TRBJ2-7, with TRBD2 identical over 15 bases. CDR3 size: 18 residues. V was pared by 4 bases and J by 8 bases, with 15 bases of the junction left unmatched. Germline V gene lookup returns CDR1 SGHDN and CDR2 FVKESK. CDR3 in DNA: TGTGCCAGCAGCCCTCTAAGCTCACCGGGACTAGCGGGGGGTAAGCAGTACTTC. Encoded protein: CASSPLSSPGLAGGKQYF. The whole variable domain, remainder taken from reference TRBV14 and TRBJ2-7, is EAGVTQFPSHSVIEKGQTVTLRCDPISGHDNLYWYRRVMGKEIKFLLHFVKESKQDESGMPNNRFLAERTGGTYSTLKVQPAELEDSGVYFCASSPLSSPGLAGGKQYFGPGTRLTVT.

The chain couples TRBV6-6 to TRBJ2-4; a possible D gene is TRBD2 (6 bases). Germline CDR1 MNHNY, CDR2 SVGAGI (reference sequence). The CDR3 has 16 residues. With 6 bases removed from V and 0 bases from J, the gap between germline ends came to 15 bases. CDR3 in DNA: TGTGCCAGCAGAAGTGGGGGGAGGCTAGCCAAAAACATTCAGTACTTC. Residues: CASRSGGRLAKNIQYF.

The chain joins TRBV7-9 to TRBJ2-1; 10 nucleotides match TRBD1. From germline, CDR1 is SEHNR and CDR2 FQNEAQ (reference sequence). The V segment lost 5 bases and the J segment 7 bases; nucleotides outside the gene matches: 8. The CDR3 runs 15 residues. As DNA, the CDR3 is TGTGCCAGCAGCCATCCGGGACAGGGGCCTAATGAGCAGTTCTTC. Translating it yields CASSHPGQGPNEQFF.

J is TRBJ2-2 and V is TRBV6-5, with D maybe TRBD1 (5 bases). The ends were cut back, 0 bases at V and 0 bases at J, with 8 bases in the middle. Germline CDR1 MNHEY, CDR2 SVGAGI. The CDR3 totals 16 residues. The CDR3 sequence is CASSYSTAPNTGELFF. CDR3 DNA sequence: TGTGCCAGCAGTTACTCGACAGCGCCGAACACCGGGGAGCTGTTTTTT.

The chain has TRBV2 and TRBJ1-6; D perhaps matches TRBD1 (6 bases). CDR3 length: 15 amino acids. The V end lost 6 bases, the J end lost 0 bases, and 9 bases lay between the germline ends. Germline V gene lookup returns CDR1 SNHLY and CDR2 FYNNEI. CDR3 sequence (DNA): TGTGCCAGCAGGGGGGCTAGCTCCTATAATTCACCCCTCCACTTT. This translates into CASRGASSYNSPLHF.

This CDR3 is CASSSPVVGGIFNSPLHF. For the CDR3, the DNA is TGTGCCAGCAGCTCCCCGGTAGTAGGAGGCATCTTCAATTCACCCCTCCACTTT. This chain links TRBV7-8 with TRBJ1-6; no clear D. Trimming pared 4 bases from V and 7 bases from J, leaving 23 bases between. The length of the CDR3 is 18 residues. Germline loops: CDR1 SGHVS, CDR2 FQNEAQ.

The rearrangement links TRBV5-4 to TRBJ1-6; the match to TRBD1 covers 8 bases. Germline V gene data show CDR1 as SGHNT and CDR2 as YYREEE (reference sequence). The CDR3 covers 15 residues. J was trimmed by 6 bases and V by 0 bases; bases with no gene match: 2. The CDR3 sequence is CASSLGGQANSPLHF. The DNA for the CDR3 is TGTGCCAGCAGCTTGGGGGGACAGGCTAATTCACCCCTCCACTTT.

The chain links TRBV5-5 to TRBJ1-4, with 7 bases identical to TRBD1. CDR3 length equals 14 residues. The trim removed 4 bases at V and 7 bases at J, leaving 7 bases unmatched. Germline V lookup: CDR1 SGHKS, CDR2 YYEKEE (reference sequence). CDR3 sequence: CASSAGPGGEKLFF. In DNA, the CDR3 is TGTGCCAGCAGCGCCGGTCCAGGGGGTGAAAAACTGTTTTTT.

This rearrangement joins TRBV11-2 to TRBJ1-1, with D perhaps TRBD1 (5 bases). V dropped 1 base and J dropped 11 bases, with 14 bases sitting between them. The CDR3 sequence is 13 residues long. The germline gives CDR1 SGHAT, CDR2 FQNNGV. This CDR3 is CASSLAGNWVAFF. CDR3 DNA: TGTGCCAGCAGCTTAGCAGGGAACTGGGTGGCTTTCTTT.